This entry features one T cell receptor (beta chain) sequence. The V gene's germline CDR1 is MNHEY and CDR2 SVGAGI. CDR3 size: 15 residues. V was clipped by 2 bases and J by 6 bases, with 16 bases between them. The data originate from a study of T cell responses to AZD1222 COVID-19 vaccine. The protocol was immunoSEQ multiplex PCR, while the TCRdb copy is restricted to in-frame clones and leaves out a portion. The sample shows about 150,000 clones, about 94% of them seen only once. The sequence was collected from an adult in good health. Sequenced here: peripheral blood, sampled on day 0 of AZD1222 vaccination. The rearrangement uses TRBV6-5 and TRBJ1-1; TRBD1 is a possible D gene (6 bases). Here the CDR3 DNA reads TGTGCCAGCAGTTACCCCCCAGGGGAGGACCCTGAAGCTTTCTTT. Translated, it gives CASSYPPGEDPEAFF.